This TCR beta chain was captured in a study of T cell repertoires in cytomegalovirus infection. Study-wide background: In public TCR beta signatures, there were indications of both CMV infection and matching HLA type.

Study-wide results and limits: Totalled public TCR beta family frequency picked out people who carried CMV plus the relevant HLA. Ex vivo, HLA-C-restricted CMV-specific TCR beta clonotypes prevailed over the rest of the response.

TCRdb reanalysed the reads using MiXCR and keeps one entry per CDR3 protein. The table records 290,000 or so distinct CDR3 sequences, around 9.1% of them present only once. This clonotype was detected ten times or more. Its antigen is currently unknown. The source is a human donor in good health (CMV status not recorded). Some clones in this sample may be carry-over from other donors' samples. The sequenced sample consisted of PBMCs.

Written as DNA, the CDR3 is TGTGCCAGCAGCTTAGGGTCCACTAGCGGGGGGCCGGGAGAGACCCAGTACTTC. Its protein is CASSLGSTSGGPGETQYF. The gene calls are TRBV7-2 and TRBJ2-5, with TRBD2 matching 12 bases. This CDR3 is 18 amino acids long. V lost 1 base, J lost 4 bases, and 10 bases stayed unmatched. Looked up from germline, CDR1 is SGHTA and CDR2 is FQGNSA.